A single sample gave rise to the 4 T cell receptor beta chains below, sequenced in a study of beta chain features in type 1 diabetes. No cognate antigen is known for these TCRs. Overall study findings and caveats: Patients with Type 1 diabetes showed moderately but significantly shorter TCRB CDR3s in all four CD4+ subsets.

Of the isolated RNA, all was reverse transcribed, and so the sequenced material was expressed TCRB transcripts. TCRdb keeps only in-frame clones here, not all; method: immunoSEQ multiplex PCR. The sample has about 370,000 clones, around 10% seen once. The specimen sequenced was central memory CD4+ T cells from blood. Every receptor here comes from a man aged 25 to 45 with type 1 diabetes.

This clone has a handful of counts. This chain connects TRBV5-1 to TRBJ2-3, with 12 positions matching TRBD2. Germline V gene sequence: CDR1 SGHRS, CDR2 YFSETQ. V dropped 4 bases and J dropped 0; count of bases not matched to a gene: 3. This CDR3 spans 16 amino acids. CDR3 amino acids: CASSRTSGISTDTQYF. The CDR3 nucleotides read TGCGCCAGCAGCCGGACTAGCGGGATTAGCACAGATACGCAGTATTTT.

In its sample, this clone was seen many times. The chain combines TRBV21-1 with TRBJ2-5; the table's D call, TRBD2, has no DNA check behind it. TRBV21-1 is deemed a pseudogene. The CDR3 is made up of 14 amino acids. DNA of the CDR3: TGTGCCAGCAGATTCTATTATAGCGGGGAGACCCAGTACTTC. This sequence encodes CASRFYYSGETQYF.

This clone has ten or more counts. The chain combines TRBV27 with TRBJ2-4, with D perhaps given as TRBD1 or TRBD2 (6 bases each). Trimming stripped 5 bases from V and 7 bases from J, with 21 bases between. The CDR3 spans 16 residues. Germline-derived CDR1 and CDR2 are MNHEY and SMNVEV (reference sequence). The CDR3 DNA reads as TGTGCCAGCAGTGACCAAGGCGGGGCAGGGGTTAACATTCAGTACTTC. Translating gives CASSDQGGAGVNIQYF.

The chain joins TRBV19 to TRBJ2-7; D possibly matches TRBD1 or TRBD2 (5 bases each). The germline V gene has CDR1 LNHDA and CDR2 SQIVND (reference sequence). CDR3 length: 12 residues. The germline V and J ends were trimmed by 8 bases and 0 bases, with 8 bases remaining between them. The CDR3, as DNA: TGTGCCAGTGAGGGGAGCTCCTACGAGCAGTACTTC. This translates into CASEGSSYEQYF.